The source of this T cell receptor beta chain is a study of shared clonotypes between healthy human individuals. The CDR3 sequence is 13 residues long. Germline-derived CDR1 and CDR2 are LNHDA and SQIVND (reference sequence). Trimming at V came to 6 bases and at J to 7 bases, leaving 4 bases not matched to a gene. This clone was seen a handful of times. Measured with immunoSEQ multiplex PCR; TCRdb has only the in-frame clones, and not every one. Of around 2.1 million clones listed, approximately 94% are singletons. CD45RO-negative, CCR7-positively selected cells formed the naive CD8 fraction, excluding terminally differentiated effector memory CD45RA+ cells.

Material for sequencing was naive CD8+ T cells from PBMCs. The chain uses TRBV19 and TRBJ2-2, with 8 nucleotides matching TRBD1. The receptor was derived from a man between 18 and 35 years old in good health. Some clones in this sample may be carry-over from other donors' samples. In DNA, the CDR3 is TGTGCCAGTAGCGGGACAGGATTCGGGGAGCTGTTTTTT. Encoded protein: CASSGTGFGELFF.